These 2 T cell receptor beta chains came from one sample sequenced in a study of identical twins. TCRdb re-called the 5' RACE reads through MiXCR, storing one row per CDR3 protein. This sample has 500,000 to 650,000 distinct CDR3 sequences, with roughly 6.6% found just once. Another study also made use of these data, one on yellow fever vaccine responses in identical twins.

The specimen sequenced was PBMCs. The origin of the receptors is a young woman in good health.

This clonotype was counted at least ten times. The chain links TRBV4-1 to TRBJ2-1; TRBD2 is a possible D gene (5 bases). Germline V gene data show CDR1 as MGHRA and CDR2 as YSYEKL. The CDR3 is 16 amino acids. With 2 bases removed from V and 7 bases from J, the gap between germline ends came to 18 bases. The CDR3 DNA reads as TGCGCCAGCAGCCAATACACGGTCGCTCAGCGGAATGAGCAGTTCTTC. This encodes CASSQYTVAQRNEQFF.

This clonotype was seen repeatedly, ten times or more. V gene TRBV7-9 combines with J gene TRBJ1-5; D is uncertain. The CDR3 contains 13 residues. Germline V gene sequence: CDR1 SEHNR, CDR2 FQNEAQ (reference sequence). Trimming pared 1 base from V and 7 bases from J, leaving 8 bases between. This CDR3 reads CASSLGFGQPQHF. For the CDR3, the DNA is TGTGCCAGCAGCTTAGGGTTCGGGCAGCCCCAGCATTTT.